This T cell receptor (beta chain) came from a study of blood T cells in healthy people across ages. The study's findings and limits: Conclusively comparing naive with antigen-experienced cells was impossible with unsorted PBMCs.

Together with a sample-barcoded 5' primer, a J-beta primer mix was included in a second PCR lasting 7 to 11 cycles. Each of the cDNA molecules was tagged by a template-switch adaptor with 12 random nucleotides. Using its own MiXCR run on the 5' RACE reads, TCRdb lists one record per CDR3 protein. Here the sample spans fewer than 1,200,000 distinct CDR3 sequences, less than 25% being singletons. With V trimmed by 2 bases and J by 1 base, 9 bases remained unmatched. CDR3 length: 18 residues. Germline V lookup: CDR1 KGHDR, CDR2 SFDVKD. On this clonotype itself: No antigen is known for it.

These same records also appear under a second study, on T cells of mothers and their children. That work contributes: Every mother produced more than 10 million TCR beta CDR3 reads, whereas every child provided approximately 3 million.

The TCR originated in a girl aged 2 to 10 in good health. The sequenced sample was blood. The chain is built from TRBV24-1 and TRBJ2-2, with 7 positions matching TRBD1. This chain's CDR3 is CATSDSYMDRRNTGELFF. CDR3 nucleotide sequence: TGTGCCACCAGTGATTCCTATATGGACAGGAGGAACACCGGGGAGCTGTTTTTT.